This TCR beta chain is drawn from a study of neurological immune-mediated disorders. Study findings and constraints: The greatest TCR clonal expansion occurred in HTLV-1-associated myelopathy and the least in multiple sclerosis, which fell below healthy controls. No CDR3 amino acid sequences recurred among expanded clones across subjects, suggesting private repertoires in all groups.

With 10-nucleotide random UMIs included, cDNA was synthesized by 5'RACE. TCRdb reprocessed the 5' RACE reads with MiXCR, giving one entry per CDR3 protein. Here the sample spans 18,000 or so distinct CDR3 sequences, around 15% being singletons. This clonotype was observed many times. The antigen is not known. This CDR3 spans 16 amino acids. V was shortened by 1 base and J by 2 bases, with 13 bases between the two germline ends. Looked up from germline, CDR1 is SGHKS and CDR2 is YYEKEE (reference sequence). The sequencing sample was made of CD4+ T cells from blood. The chain carries TRBV5-5 and TRBJ1-5; D is unresolved. The sequence derives from a woman in her sixties or seventies with HTLV-1-associated myelopathy (HAM/TSP). CDR3 protein: CASSLRGERGNQPQHF. The CDR3 DNA reads TGTGCCAGCAGCTTGCGGGGTGAGCGGGGCAATCAGCCCCAGCATTTT.